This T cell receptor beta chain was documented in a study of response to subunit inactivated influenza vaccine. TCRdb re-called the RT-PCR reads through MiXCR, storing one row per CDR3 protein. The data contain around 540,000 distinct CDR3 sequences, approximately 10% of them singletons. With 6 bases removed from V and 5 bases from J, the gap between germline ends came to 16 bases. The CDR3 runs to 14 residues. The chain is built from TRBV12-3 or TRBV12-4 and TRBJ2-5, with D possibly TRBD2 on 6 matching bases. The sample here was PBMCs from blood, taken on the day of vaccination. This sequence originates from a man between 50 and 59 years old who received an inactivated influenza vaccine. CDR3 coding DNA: TGTGCCAGCAGCGAGACTAGGTTGGGGGAGACCCAGTACTTC. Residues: CASSETRLGETQYF.